This paragraph reports one T cell receptor beta chain. The method was immunoSEQ multiplex PCR; TCRdb's version includes in-frame clones alone and lacks a portion of them. The sample shows about 30,000 clones, around 85% of them seen only once. From germline, CDR1 is SGHAT and CDR2 FQDESV (reference sequence). Trimming cost V 5 bases and J 5 bases; bases outside gene matches: 4. The CDR3 totals 13 residues. These data are taken from a study of radiotherapy plus CTLA-4 blockade in lung cancer. Looking at the study overall: Disease control reached approximately 29%, with objective responses in around 20%.

The material sequenced was peripheral blood, taken from a patient treated with radiotherapy plus ipilimumab. The TCR originated in a human donor with non-small cell lung cancer who had stable disease on radiotherapy plus ipilimumab. The chain uses TRBV11-1 and TRBJ1-2; 8 nucleotides line up with TRBD1. DNA of the CDR3: TGTGCCAGCAGCAGCACAGGGGGTTATGGCTACACCTTC. Amino acid sequence: CASSSTGGYGYTF.